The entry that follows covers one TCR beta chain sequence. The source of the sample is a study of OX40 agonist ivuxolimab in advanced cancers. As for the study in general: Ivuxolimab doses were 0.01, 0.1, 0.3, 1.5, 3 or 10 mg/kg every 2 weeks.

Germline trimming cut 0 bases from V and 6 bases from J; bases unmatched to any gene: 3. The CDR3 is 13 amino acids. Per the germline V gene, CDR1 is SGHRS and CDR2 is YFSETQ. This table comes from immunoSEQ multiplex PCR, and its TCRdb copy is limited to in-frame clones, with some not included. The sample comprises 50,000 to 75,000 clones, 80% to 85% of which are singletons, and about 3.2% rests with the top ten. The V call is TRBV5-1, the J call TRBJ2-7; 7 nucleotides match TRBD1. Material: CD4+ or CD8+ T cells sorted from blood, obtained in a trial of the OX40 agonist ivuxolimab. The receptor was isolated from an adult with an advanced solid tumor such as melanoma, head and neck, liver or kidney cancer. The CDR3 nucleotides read TGCGCCAGCAGCTTGGGGGACAGTAGCGAGCAGTACTTC. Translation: CASSLGDSSEQYF. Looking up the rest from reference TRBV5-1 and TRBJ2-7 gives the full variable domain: KAGVTQTPRYLIKTRGQQVTLSCSPISGHRSVSWYQQTPGQGLQFLFEYFSETQRNKGNFPGRFSGRQFSNSRSEMNVSTLELGDSALYLCASSLGDSSEQYFGPGTRLTVT.